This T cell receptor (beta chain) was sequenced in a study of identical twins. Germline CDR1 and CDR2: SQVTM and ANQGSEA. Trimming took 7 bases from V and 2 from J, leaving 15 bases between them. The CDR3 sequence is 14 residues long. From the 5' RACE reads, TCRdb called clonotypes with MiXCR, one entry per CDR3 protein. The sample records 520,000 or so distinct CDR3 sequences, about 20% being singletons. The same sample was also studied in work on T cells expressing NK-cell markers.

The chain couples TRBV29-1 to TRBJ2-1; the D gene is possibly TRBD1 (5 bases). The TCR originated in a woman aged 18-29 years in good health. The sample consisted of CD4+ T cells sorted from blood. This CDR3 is CSAVRGTTYNEQFF. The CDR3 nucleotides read TGCAGCGCCGTAAGGGGTACTACCTACAATGAGCAGTTCTTC.